These 24 T cell receptor beta chains share one sample of origin, sequenced in a study of blood T cell repertoires in COVID-19. Clones were read by immunoSEQ multiplex PCR, and TCRdb kept only the in-frame ones, dropping some. The sample comprises under 300,000 clones, roughly four fifths of which are singletons, and about 1.9% rests with the top ten. The sample taken for sequencing was peripheral blood. The receptors originated from a man aged 25-40 years who had recovered from COVID-19.

This chain joins TRBV5-1 and TRBJ2-6; the D gene is possibly TRBD1 (7 bases). Germline assignment: CDR1 SGHRS and CDR2 YFSETQ. Trimming took 5 bases from V and 2 from J, leaving 20 bases between them. The CDR3 runs 18 residues. CDR3 loop: CASRGGVDRVAGANVLTF. The CDR3 DNA is TGCGCCAGCAGAGGCGGGGTTGACAGGGTGGCTGGGGCCAACGTCCTGACTTTC.

The rearrangement uses TRBV5-4 and TRBJ1-1; D unclear. The germline V gene encodes CDR1 SGHNT and CDR2 YYREEE (reference sequence). Trimming removed 4 bases from V and 10 bases from J, with 20 bases in between. This CDR3 is built from 14 residues. CDR3 sequence: CASSPRGIPSGAFF. CDR3 nucleotide sequence: TGTGCCAGCAGCCCCCGAGGGATTCCCTCAGGAGCTTTCTTT.

The chain uses TRBV5-1 and TRBJ2-3, with 10 bases fitting TRBD1. Germline CDR1 reads SGHRS; CDR2 reads YFSETQ. V gave up 2 bases and J gave up 4 bases; unmatched junction bases: 4. This CDR3 spans 15 amino acids. CDR3 DNA: TGCGCCAGCAGCTTCGGGACAGGGGCATCAGATACGCAGTATTTT. This codes for CASSFGTGASDTQYF.

This rearrangement joins TRBV7-9 to TRBJ2-2; D is possibly TRBD1 (6 bases). Germline lookup yields CDR1 SEHNR and CDR2 FQNEAQ (reference sequence). CDR3 length equals 13 residues. With 11 bases removed from V and 2 bases from J, the gap between germline ends came to 12 bases. CDR3 sequence reads: CAVGQRNTGELFF. Here the CDR3 DNA reads TGTGCCGTAGGACAGAGAAACACCGGGGAGCTGTTTTTT.

This clone was recorded a few times. This sequence joins TRBV6-5 and TRBJ1-1, with D hard to call. Germline CDR1 and CDR2: MNHEY and SVGAGI. V was shortened by 6 bases and J by 2 bases, with 13 bases between the two germline ends. The CDR3 length is 14 residues. The CDR3: CASSEYQANTEAFF. The CDR3 nucleotides read TGTGCCAGCAGCGAGTATCAGGCAAACACTGAAGCTTTCTTT.

The chain combines TRBV6-6 with TRBJ2-7; maybe TRBD2 (5 bases). This CDR3 has 13 residues. Germline V gene lookup returns CDR1 MNHNY and CDR2 SVGAGI (reference sequence). Trimming removed 0 bases at V and 6 bases at J, with 9 bases between. CDR3 DNA: TGTGCCAGCAGTTACTCCGGGGTGACCGAGCAGTACGTC. Translation: CASSYSGVTEQYV.

This clone was detected only a few times. The chain carries TRBV7-9 and TRBJ1-2; D gene ambiguous. This CDR3 contains 12 residues. The germline V and J ends were trimmed by 2 bases and 7 bases, with 8 bases remaining between them. Looked up from germline, CDR1 is SEHNR and CDR2 is FQNEAQ (reference sequence). The CDR3 nucleotides are TGTGCCAGCAGCTTACTAGATTTTGGCTACACCTTC. Translating it yields CASSLLDFGYTF.

The chain links TRBV6-1 to TRBJ1-1, with TRBD1 as a possible D gene (6 bases). CDR1 and CDR2 from the germline V gene are MNHNS and SASEGT. The germline V and J ends were trimmed by 1 base and 4 bases, with 13 bases remaining between them. CDR3 length equals 15 residues. The CDR3 DNA sequence: TGTGCCAGCAGTGAAGTTCCAGGGGAGGGCACTGAAGCTTTCTTT. This gives the protein CASSEVPGEGTEAFF.

This chain connects TRBV7-8 to TRBJ1-2, with D maybe TRBD1 (6 bases). V shed 5 bases and J shed 2 bases, with 9 bases lying between them. This CDR3 contains 13 residues. CDR1 SGHVS and CDR2 FQNEAQ come from the germline V gene. CDR3 in amino acids: CASSLGQNYGYTF. DNA for the CDR3: TGTGCCAGCAGCCTCGGACAGAACTATGGCTACACCTTC.

The rearrangement links TRBV15 to TRBJ1-6; 8 nucleotides agree with TRBD1. This CDR3 comprises 14 residues. Losses at the gene ends were 1 base for V and 11 bases for J; bases not matched to a gene: 4. Germline CDR1 is LNHNV and CDR2 is YYDKDF (reference sequence). As DNA, the CDR3 is TGTGCCACCAGCAGAGGGACAGGGCCTACACCCCTCCACTTT. As protein: CATSRGTGPTPLHF.

This clone appeared a single time. The CDR3 sequence: CASSPRQDNSPLHF. DNA of the CDR3: TGTGCCAGCTCACCACGACAGGATAATTCACCCCTCCACTTT. This chain uses TRBV18 with TRBJ1-6; weak D call: TRBD1 (6 bases). V lost 1 base to trimming and J lost 5 bases, with 6 bases between them. In germline, CDR1 is KGHSH, CDR2 LQKENI. The CDR3 is made up of 14 amino acids.

The table lists this clone with a count of one. The rearrangement joins TRBV28 to TRBJ1-2; TRBD1 matches 7 bases. V lost 5 bases to trimming and J lost 5 bases; unmatched junction nucleotides: 5. This CDR3 is built from 13 residues. Germline V CDR1 and CDR2: MDHEN, SYDVKM. CDR3 sequence (DNA): TGTGCCAGCAGTCGGCGGACAGGATATGGCTACACCTTC. Its protein product is CASSRRTGYGYTF.

This clone was observed once. The rearrangement uses TRBV24-1 and TRBJ1-1, with 9 bases that match TRBD1. The CDR3 covers 12 residues. Trimming took 6 bases from V and 6 from J; bases not matched to a gene: 1. Germline CDR1 reads KGHDR; CDR2 reads SFDVKD. This CDR3 is CATSTGGSEAFF. The CDR3, as DNA: TGTGCCACCAGTACAGGGGGCTCTGAAGCTTTCTTT.

V and J are TRBV7-6 and TRBJ2-1; 7 nucleotides match TRBD1. The CDR3 spans 15 residues. With V trimmed by 4 bases and J by 9 bases, 12 bases remained unmatched. Germline V gives CDR1 SGHVS, CDR2 FNYEAQ. The CDR3 sequence: CASSSGLTGVGEQFF. As DNA, the CDR3 is TGTGCCAGCAGCTCAGGACTTACAGGGGTCGGTGAGCAGTTCTTC.

The V call is TRBV6-1, the J call TRBJ2-1, with D unresolved. Germline V gene data show CDR1 as MNHNS and CDR2 as SASEGT. The CDR3 extends over 14 amino acids. Between the trimmed V and J ends, which lost 2 bases and 6 bases, there was a span of 11 bases. CDR3 nucleotides: TGTGCCAGCAGTGAATATGAACAGCCCAATGAGCAGTTCTTC. This gives the protein CASSEYEQPNEQFF.

Notes on this clone: The junction departs from the called germline gene at one end, perhaps through a read error. The chain links TRBV5-1 to TRBJ2-5, with 9 bases lining up with TRBD2. Germline V CDR1 and CDR2: SGHRS, YFSETQ. The CDR3 is 16 residues long. The CDR3 DNA is TGCGCCCGCAGCTGGGCCGGCGGGGGGGCAGGAGAGACCCAGTACTTC. Amino acids: CARSWAGGGAGETQYF.

The genes are TRBV28 and TRBJ2-7, with a weak D call TRBD2 (6 bases). Trimming removed 3 bases from V and 2 bases from J, with 14 bases in between. The germline CDR1 and CDR2 sequences are MDHEN and SYDVKM. The CDR3 is 15 residues long. The DNA for the CDR3 is TGTGCCAGCAGTTTGGCGGGACGTCGCCCCTACGAGCAGTACGTC. Amino acid sequence: CASSLAGRRPYEQYV.

This clone was seen more than once but under ten times. The J gene is TRBJ2-2, the V gene TRBV27; unclear D gene. Germline V gives CDR1 MNHEY, CDR2 SMNVEV (reference sequence). The CDR3 runs to 14 residues. V was trimmed by 2 bases and J by 4 bases, leaving 8 bases between them. CDR3 in amino acids: CASSLVRTTGELFF. DNA of the CDR3: TGTGCCAGCAGTTTAGTGCGTACCACCGGGGAGCTGTTTTTT.

This clone came up a few times. This sequence joins TRBV29-1 and TRBJ2-1, with D maybe TRBD2 (5 bases). CDR1 and CDR2 (germline): SQVTM, ANQGSEA. The CDR3 is 11 amino acids. With 4 bases removed from V and 10 bases from J, the gap between germline ends came to 11 bases. The CDR3 here is CSVAYDYEQFF. CDR3 nucleotide sequence: TGCAGCGTTGCTTACGACTACGAGCAGTTCTTC.

The chain links TRBV23-1 to TRBJ1-1; D is perhaps TRBD1 (6 bases). TRBV23-1 belongs to the ORF category, with a function that is uncertain. The CDR3 spans 15 residues. V shed 4 bases and J shed 3 bases, with 15 bases lying between them. The CDR3 spells CASSLMRQADTEAFF. CDR3 nucleotides: TGCGCCAGCAGTCTGATGCGACAGGCTGACACTGAAGCTTTCTTT.

The CDR3 sequence: CASSLGGNEQYV. As DNA, the CDR3 is TGTGCCAGCTCACTAGGGGGCAACGAGCAGTACGTC. The genes are TRBV18 and TRBJ2-7; 7 nucleotides agree with TRBD1. The CDR3 contains 12 residues. The germline gives CDR1 KGHSH, CDR2 LQKENI. The V gene end was trimmed by 4 bases and the J gene end by 5 bases; junction bases not matched to a gene: 2.

V usage is TRBV3-1 (or the pseudogene TRBV3-2) and J usage is TRBJ2-5; a possible D gene is TRBD2 (6 bases). Germline CDR1 is LGHDT and CDR2 is YNNKEL (reference sequence). The CDR3 length is 13 residues. Trimming cost V 6 bases and J 1 base, with 9 bases left between them. The CDR3 sequence is CASRAGPQETQYF. CDR3 DNA sequence: TGTGCCAGCAGGGCGGGGCCCCAAGAGACCCAGTACTTC.

This clone was detected once. The chain links TRBV12-3 or TRBV12-4 to TRBJ2-3; D unclear. This CDR3 region has 13 residues. Trimming cost V 1 base and J 6 bases, with 8 bases left between them. CDR3 loop: CASSLGAVDTQYF. CDR3 in DNA: TGTGCCAGCAGTTTAGGGGCAGTGGATACGCAGTATTTT.

This clone was detected many times. The V and J genes are TRBV7-6 and TRBJ1-6; 11 bases are shared with TRBD1. The CDR3 is made up of 18 amino acids. The V gene end was trimmed by 1 base and the J gene end by 7 bases; junction bases not matched to a gene: 9. CDR1 is SGHVS and CDR2 is FNYEAQ in the germline V gene. The DNA for the CDR3 is TGTGCCAGCAGCTTAGACCCTAAGGGACAGGGGGTGAATTCACCCCTCCACTTT. Translating gives CASSLDPKGQGVNSPLHF.